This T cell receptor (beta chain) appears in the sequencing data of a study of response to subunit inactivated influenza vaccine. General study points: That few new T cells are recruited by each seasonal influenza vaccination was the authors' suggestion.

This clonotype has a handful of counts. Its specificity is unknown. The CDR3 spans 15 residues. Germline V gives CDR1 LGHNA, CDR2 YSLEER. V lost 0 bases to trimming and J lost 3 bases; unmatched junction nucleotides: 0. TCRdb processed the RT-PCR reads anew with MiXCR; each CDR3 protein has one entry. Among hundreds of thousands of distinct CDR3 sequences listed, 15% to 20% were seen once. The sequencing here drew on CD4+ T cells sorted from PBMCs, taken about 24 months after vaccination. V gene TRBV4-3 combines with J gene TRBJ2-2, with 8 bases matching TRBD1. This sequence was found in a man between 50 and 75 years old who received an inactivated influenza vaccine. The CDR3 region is CASSQETGDTGELFF. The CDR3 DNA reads TGCGCCAGCAGCCAAGAGACAGGGGACACCGGGGAGCTGTTTTTT.